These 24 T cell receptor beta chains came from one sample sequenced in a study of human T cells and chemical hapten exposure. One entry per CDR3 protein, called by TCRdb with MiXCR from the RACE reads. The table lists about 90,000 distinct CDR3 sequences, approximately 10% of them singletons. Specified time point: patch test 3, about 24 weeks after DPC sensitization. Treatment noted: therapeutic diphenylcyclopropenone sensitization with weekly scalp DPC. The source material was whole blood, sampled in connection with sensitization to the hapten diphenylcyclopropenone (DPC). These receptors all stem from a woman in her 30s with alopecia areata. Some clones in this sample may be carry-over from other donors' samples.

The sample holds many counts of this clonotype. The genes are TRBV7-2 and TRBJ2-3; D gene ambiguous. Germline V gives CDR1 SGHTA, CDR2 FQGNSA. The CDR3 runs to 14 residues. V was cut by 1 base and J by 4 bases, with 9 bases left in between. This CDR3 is CASSLDPSSDTQYF. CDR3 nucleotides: TGTGCCAGCAGCTTAGATCCTAGTTCAGATACGCAGTATTTT.

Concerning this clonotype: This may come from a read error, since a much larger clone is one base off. The chain's CDR3 is CASSFPDSNYGYTF. CDR3 sequence (DNA): TGTGCCAGCAGTTTCCCCGACAGTAACTATGGCTACACCTTC. V and J are TRBV27 and TRBJ1-2; D may be TRBD1 (5 bases). Trimming removed 3 bases at V and 1 base at J, with 9 bases between. Per the germline V gene, CDR1 is MNHEY and CDR2 is SMNVEV (reference sequence). There are 14 residues in the CDR3.

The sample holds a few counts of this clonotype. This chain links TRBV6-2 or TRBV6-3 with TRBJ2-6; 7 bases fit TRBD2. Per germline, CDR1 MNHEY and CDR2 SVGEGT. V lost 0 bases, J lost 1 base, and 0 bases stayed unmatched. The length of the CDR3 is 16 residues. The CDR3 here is CASSYSGGSGANVLTF. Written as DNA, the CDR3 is TGTGCCAGCAGTTACTCGGGAGGGTCTGGGGCCAACGTCCTGACTTTC.

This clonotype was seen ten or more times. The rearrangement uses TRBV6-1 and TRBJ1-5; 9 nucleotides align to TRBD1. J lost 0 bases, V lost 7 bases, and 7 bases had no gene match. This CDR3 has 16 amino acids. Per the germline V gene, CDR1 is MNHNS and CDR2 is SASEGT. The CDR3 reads CASNADRGYSNQPQHF. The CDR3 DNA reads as TGTGCCAGCAACGCGGACAGGGGATATAGCAATCAGCCCCAGCATTTT.

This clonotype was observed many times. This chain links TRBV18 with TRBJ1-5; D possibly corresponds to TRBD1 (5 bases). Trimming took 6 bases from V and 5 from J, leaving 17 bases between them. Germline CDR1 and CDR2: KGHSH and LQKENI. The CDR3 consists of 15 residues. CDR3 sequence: CASSTRGLKDQPQHF. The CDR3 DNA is TGTGCCAGCTCCACCCGGGGCCTTAAGGATCAGCCCCAGCATTTT.

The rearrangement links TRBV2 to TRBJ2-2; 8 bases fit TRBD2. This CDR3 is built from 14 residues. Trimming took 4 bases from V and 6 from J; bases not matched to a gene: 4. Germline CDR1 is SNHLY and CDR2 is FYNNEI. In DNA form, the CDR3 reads TGTGCCAGCAGTGTGGGACTAGTCCCCGGGGAGCTGTTTTTT. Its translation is CASSVGLVPGELFF.

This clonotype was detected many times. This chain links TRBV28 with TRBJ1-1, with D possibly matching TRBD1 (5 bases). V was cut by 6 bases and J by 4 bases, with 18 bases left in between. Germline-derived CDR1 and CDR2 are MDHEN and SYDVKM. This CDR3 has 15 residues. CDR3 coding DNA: TGTGCCAGCAGACTACGGACGGAGGGGAGCACTGAAGCTTTCTTT. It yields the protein CASRLRTEGSTEAFF. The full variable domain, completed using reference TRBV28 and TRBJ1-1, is DVKVTQSSRYLVKRTGEKVFLECVQDMDHENMFWYRQDPGLGLRLIYFSYDVKMKEKGDIPEGYSVSREKKERFSLILESASTNQTSMYLCASRLRTEGSTEAFFGQGTRLTVV.

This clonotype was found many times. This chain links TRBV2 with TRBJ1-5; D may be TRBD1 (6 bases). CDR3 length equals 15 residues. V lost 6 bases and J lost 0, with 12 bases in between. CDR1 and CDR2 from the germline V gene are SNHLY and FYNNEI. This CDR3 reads CASRVGANSNQPQHF. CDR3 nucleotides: TGTGCCAGCAGGGTGGGGGCGAATAGCAATCAGCCCCAGCATTTT.

The CDR3 DNA follows: TGTGCCAGCAAAACCAAGACAGGGGGTAACACTGAAGCTTTCTTT. Translation: CASKTKTGGNTEAFF. The genes are TRBV6-2 or TRBV6-3 and TRBJ1-1; TRBD1 agrees at 9 bases. Unmatched junction bases numbered 8, after V lost 7 bases and J lost 2 bases. The germline V gene has CDR1 MNHEY and CDR2 SVGEGT. The CDR3 length is 15 residues.

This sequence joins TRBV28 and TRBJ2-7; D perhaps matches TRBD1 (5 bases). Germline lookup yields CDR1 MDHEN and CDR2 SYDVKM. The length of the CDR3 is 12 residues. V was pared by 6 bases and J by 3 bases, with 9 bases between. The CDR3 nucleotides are TGTGCCAGCAGGGACACCCACTACGAGCAGTACTTC. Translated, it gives CASRDTHYEQYF.

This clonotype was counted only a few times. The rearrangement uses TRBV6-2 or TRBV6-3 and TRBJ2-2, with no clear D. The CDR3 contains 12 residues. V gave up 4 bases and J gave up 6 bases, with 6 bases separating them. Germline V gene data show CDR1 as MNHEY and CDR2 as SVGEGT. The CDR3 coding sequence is TGTGCCAGCAGTTGGGGTCCCGGGGAGCTGTTTTTT. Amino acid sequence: CASSWGPGELFF.

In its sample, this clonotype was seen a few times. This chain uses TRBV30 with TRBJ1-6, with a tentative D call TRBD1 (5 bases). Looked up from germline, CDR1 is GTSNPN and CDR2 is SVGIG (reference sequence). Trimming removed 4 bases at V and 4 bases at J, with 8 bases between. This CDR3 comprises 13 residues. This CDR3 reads CAWMSGYNSPLHF. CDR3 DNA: TGTGCCTGGATGTCAGGGTATAATTCACCCCTCCACTTT. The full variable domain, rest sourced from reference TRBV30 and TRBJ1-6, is SQTIHQWPATLVQPVGSPLSLECTVEGTSNPNLYWYRQAAGRGLQLLFYSVGIGQISSEVPQNLSASRPQDRQFILSSKKLLLSDSGFYLCAWMSGYNSPLHFGNGTRLTVT.

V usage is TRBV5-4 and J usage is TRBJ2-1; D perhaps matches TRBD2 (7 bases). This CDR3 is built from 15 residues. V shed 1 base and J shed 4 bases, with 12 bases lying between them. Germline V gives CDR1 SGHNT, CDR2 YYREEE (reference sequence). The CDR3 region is CASSLSRGGYNEQFF. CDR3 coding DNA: TGTGCCAGCAGCTTGTCTAGGGGGGGATACAATGAGCAGTTCTTC.

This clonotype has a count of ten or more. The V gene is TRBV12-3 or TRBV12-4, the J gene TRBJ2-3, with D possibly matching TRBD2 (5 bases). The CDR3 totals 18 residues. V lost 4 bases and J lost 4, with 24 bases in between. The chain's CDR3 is CASSSIFEGVGSPDTQYF. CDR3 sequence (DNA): TGTGCCAGCAGTTCGATTTTTGAGGGAGTGGGTTCACCAGATACGCAGTATTTT.

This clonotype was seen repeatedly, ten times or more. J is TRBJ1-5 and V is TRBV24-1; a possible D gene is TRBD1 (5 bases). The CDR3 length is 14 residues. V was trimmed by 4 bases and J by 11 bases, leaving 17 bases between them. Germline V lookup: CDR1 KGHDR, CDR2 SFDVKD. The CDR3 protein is CATSERGTQGAQHF. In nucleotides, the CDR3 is TGTGCCACCAGTGAGAGAGGGACGCAAGGGGCCCAGCATTTT.

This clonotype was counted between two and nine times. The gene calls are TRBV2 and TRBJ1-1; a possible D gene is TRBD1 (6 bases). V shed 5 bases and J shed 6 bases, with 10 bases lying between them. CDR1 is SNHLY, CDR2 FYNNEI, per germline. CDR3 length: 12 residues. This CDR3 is CASSPGTPEAFF. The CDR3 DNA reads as TGTGCCAGCAGTCCCGGGACACCTGAAGCTTTCTTT.

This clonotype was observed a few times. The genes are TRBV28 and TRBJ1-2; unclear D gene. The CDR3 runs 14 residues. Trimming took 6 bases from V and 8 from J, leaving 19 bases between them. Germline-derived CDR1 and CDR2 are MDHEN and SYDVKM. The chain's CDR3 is CASSLPGPFGGYTF. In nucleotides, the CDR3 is TGTGCCAGCAGCCTTCCGGGCCCGTTTGGGGGCTACACCTTC.

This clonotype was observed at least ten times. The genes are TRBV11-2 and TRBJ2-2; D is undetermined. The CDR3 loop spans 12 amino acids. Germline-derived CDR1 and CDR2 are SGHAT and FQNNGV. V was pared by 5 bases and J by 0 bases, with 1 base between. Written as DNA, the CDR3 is TGTGCCAGCAGCGCGAACACCGGGGAGCTGTTTTTT. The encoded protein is CASSANTGELFF.

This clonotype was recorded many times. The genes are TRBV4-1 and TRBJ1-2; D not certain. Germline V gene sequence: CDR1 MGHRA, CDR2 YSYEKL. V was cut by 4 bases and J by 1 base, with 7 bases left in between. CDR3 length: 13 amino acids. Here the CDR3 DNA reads TGCGCCAGCAGCCTGGAGGGTAACTATGGCTACACCTTC. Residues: CASSLEGNYGYTF.

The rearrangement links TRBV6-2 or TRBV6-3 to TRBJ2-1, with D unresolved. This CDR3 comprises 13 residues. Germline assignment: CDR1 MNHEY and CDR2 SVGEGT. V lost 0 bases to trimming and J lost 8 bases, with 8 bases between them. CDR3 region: CASSYSRGYEQFF. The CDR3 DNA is TGTGCCAGCAGTTACTCGCGTGGATATGAGCAGTTCTTC.

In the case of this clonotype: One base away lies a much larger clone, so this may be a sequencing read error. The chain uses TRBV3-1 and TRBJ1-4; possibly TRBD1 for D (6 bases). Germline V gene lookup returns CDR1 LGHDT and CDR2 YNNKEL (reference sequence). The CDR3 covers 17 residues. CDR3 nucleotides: TGTGCCGGCAGCTCTCCAAAGGGGGACGGAACTAATGAAAAACTGTTTTTT. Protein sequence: CAGSSPKGDGTNEKLFF.

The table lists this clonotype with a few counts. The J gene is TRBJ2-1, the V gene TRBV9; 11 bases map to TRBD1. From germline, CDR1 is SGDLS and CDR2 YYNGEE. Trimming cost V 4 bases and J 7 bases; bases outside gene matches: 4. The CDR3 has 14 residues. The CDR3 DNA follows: TGTGCCAGCAGCACGGGACAGGGGGAGAATGAGCAGTTCTTC. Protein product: CASSTGQGENEQFF. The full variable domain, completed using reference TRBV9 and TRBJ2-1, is DSGVTQTPKHLITATGQRVTLRCSPRSGDLSVYWYQQSLDQGLQFLIQYYNGEERAKGNILERFSAQQFPDLHSELNLSSLELGDSALYFCASSTGQGENEQFFGPGTRLTVL.

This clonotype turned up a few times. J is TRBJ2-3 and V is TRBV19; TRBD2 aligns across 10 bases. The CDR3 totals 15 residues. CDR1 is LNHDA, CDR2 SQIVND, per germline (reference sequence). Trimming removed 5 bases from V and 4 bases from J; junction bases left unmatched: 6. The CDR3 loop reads CASSFLAGDPDTQYF. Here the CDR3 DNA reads TGTGCCAGTAGTTTCCTAGCGGGAGACCCAGATACGCAGTATTTT.

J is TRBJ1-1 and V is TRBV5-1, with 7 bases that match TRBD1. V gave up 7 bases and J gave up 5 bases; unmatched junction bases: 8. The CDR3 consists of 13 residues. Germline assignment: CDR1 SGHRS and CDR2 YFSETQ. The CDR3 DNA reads TGCGCCAGCCGAAAAACAGGGGTTACTGAAGCTTTCTTT. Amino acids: CASRKTGVTEAFF.